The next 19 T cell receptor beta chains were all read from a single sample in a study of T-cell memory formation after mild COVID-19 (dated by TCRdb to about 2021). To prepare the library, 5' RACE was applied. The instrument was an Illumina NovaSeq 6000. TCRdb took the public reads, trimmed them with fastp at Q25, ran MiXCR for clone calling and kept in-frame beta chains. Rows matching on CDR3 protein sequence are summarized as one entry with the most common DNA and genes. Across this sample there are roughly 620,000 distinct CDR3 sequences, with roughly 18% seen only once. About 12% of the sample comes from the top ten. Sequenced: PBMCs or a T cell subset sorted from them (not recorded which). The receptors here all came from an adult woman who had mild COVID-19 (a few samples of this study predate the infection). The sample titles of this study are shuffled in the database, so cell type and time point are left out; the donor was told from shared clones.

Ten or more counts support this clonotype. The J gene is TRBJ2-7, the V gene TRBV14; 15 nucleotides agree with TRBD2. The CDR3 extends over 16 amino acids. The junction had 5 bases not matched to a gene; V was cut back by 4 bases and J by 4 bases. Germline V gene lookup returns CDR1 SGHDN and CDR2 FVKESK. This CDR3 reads CASSLAGTSGRYEQYF. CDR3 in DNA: TGTGCCAGCAGCCTAGCCGGGACTAGCGGGAGGTACGAGCAGTACTTC. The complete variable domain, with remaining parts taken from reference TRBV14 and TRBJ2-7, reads EAGVTQFPSHSVIEKGQTVTLRCDPISGHDNLYWYRRVMGKEIKFLLHFVKESKQDESGMPNNRFLAERTGGTYSTLKVQPAELEDSGVYFCASSLAGTSGRYEQYFGPGTRLTVT.

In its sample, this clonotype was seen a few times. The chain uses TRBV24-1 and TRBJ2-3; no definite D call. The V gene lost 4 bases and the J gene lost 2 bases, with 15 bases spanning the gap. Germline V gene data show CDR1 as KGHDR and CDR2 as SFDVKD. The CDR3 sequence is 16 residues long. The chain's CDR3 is CATSEFDQLNTDTQYF. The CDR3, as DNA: TGTGCCACCAGTGAGTTCGACCAGCTAAACACAGATACGCAGTATTTT.

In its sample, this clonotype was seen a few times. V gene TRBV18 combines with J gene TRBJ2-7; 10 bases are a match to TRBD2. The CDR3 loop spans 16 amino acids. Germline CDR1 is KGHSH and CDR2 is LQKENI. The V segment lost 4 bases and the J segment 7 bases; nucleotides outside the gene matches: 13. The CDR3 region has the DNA TGTGCCAGCTCACTTGAGGGCGGACTAGCGGTTTGGGAGCAGTACTTC. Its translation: CASSLEGGLAVWEQYF. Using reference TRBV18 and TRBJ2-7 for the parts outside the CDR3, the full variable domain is NAGVMQNPRHLVRRRGQEARLRCSPMKGHSHVYWYRQLPEEGLKFMVYLQKENIIDESGMPKERFSAEFPKEGPSILRIQQVVRGDSAAYFCASSLEGGLAVWEQYFGPGTRLTVT.

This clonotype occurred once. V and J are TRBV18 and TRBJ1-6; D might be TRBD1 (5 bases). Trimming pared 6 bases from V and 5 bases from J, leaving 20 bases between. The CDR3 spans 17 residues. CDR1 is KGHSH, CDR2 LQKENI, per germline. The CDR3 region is CASSHLSWRGDNSPLHF. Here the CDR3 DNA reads TGTGCCAGCTCTCACCTTTCTTGGCGAGGGGATAATTCACCCCTCCACTTT.

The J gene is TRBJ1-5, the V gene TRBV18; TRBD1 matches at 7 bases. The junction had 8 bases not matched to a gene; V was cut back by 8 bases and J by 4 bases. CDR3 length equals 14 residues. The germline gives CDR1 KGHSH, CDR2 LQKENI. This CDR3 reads CASGGAGGNQPQHF. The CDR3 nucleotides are TGTGCCAGCGGCGGGGCAGGGGGAAATCAGCCCCAGCATTTT.

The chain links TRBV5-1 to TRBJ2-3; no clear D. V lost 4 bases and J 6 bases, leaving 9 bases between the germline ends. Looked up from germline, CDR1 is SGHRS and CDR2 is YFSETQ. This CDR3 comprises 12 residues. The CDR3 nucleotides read TGCGCCAGCAGCCTGATGTTTGATACGCAGTATTTT. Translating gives CASSLMFDTQYF.

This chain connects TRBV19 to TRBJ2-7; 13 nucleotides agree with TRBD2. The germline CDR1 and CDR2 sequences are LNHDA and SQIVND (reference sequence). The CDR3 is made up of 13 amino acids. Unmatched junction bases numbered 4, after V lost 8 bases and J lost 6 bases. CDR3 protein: CASGRTSGGEQYF. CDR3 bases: TGTGCCAGTGGAAGGACTAGCGGGGGCGAGCAGTACTTC.

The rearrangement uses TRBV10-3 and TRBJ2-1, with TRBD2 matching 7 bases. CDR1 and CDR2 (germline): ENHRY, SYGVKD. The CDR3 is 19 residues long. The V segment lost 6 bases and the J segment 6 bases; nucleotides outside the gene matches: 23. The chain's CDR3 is CAISHDRFSLAAKPNEQFF. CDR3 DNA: TGTGCCATCAGCCACGATCGTTTTTCTCTAGCGGCAAAGCCCAATGAGCAGTTCTTC.

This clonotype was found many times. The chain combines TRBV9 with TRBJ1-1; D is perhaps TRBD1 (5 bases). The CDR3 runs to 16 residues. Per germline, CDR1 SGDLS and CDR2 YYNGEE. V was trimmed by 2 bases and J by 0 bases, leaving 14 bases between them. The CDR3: CASSVDRGLMNTEAFF. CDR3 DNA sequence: TGTGCCAGCAGCGTGGACCGGGGACTGATGAACACTGAAGCTTTCTTT.

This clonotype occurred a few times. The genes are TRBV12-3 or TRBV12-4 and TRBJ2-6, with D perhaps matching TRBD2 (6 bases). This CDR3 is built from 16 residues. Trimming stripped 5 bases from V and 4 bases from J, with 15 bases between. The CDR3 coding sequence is TGTGCCAGCAGTCCCTCTGGAGGGAGAGGGGCCAACGTCCTGACTTTC. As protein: CASSPSGGRGANVLTF.

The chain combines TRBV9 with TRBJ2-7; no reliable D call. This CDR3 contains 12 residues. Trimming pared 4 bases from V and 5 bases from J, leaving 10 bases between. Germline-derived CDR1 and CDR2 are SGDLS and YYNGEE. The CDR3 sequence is CASSPGYNEQYF. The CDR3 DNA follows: TGTGCCAGCAGCCCCGGCTACAACGAGCAGTACTTC.

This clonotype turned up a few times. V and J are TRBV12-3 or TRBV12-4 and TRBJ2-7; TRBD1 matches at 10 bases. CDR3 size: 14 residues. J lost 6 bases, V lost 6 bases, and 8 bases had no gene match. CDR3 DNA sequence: TGTGCCAGCAGAGCCGGGACAGGGGCGGGCGAGCAGTACTTC. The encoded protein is CASRAGTGAGEQYF.

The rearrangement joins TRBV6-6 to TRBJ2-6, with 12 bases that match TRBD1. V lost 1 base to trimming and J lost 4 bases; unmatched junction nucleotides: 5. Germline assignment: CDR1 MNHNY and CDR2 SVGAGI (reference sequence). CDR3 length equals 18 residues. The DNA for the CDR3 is TGTGCCAGCAGTTACTTGGGACAGGGGGCGCTCGGGGCCAACGTCCTGACTTTC. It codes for CASSYLGQGALGANVLTF.

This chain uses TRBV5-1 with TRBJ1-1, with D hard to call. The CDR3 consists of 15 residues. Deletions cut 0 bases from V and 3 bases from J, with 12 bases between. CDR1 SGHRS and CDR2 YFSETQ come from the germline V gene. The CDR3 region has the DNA TGCGCCAGCAGCTTGGTAGTAGGACCGGACACTGAAGCTTTCTTT. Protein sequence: CASSLVVGPDTEAFF.

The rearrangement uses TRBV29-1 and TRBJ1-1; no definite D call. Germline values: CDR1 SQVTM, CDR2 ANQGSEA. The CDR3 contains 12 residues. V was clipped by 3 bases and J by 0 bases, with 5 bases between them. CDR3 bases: TGCAGCGTTGACCTAATGAACACTGAAGCTTTCTTT. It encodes CSVDLMNTEAFF.

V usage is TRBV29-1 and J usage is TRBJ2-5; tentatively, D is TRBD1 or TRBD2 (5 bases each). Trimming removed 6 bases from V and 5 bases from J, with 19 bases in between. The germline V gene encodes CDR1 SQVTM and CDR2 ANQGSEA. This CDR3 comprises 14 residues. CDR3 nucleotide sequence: TGCAGCGTGGGGACGGGCCTTAAGTGGGAGACCCAGTACTTC. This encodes CSVGTGLKWETQYF.

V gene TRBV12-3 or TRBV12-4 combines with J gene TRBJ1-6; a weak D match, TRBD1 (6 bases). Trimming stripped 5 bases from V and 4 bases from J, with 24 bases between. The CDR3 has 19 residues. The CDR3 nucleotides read TGTGCCAGCAGTCCAAACAGGGCGTGGAGATCCCCTTATAATTCACCCCTCCACTTT. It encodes CASSPNRAWRSPYNSPLHF.

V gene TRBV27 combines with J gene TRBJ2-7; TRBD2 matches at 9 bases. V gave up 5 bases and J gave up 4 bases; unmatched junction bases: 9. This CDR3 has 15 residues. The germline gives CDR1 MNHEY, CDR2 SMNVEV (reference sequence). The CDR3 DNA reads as TGTGCCAGCAGTACTAATAGCGGGAGTCTGTACGAGCAGTACTTC. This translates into CASSTNSGSLYEQYF.

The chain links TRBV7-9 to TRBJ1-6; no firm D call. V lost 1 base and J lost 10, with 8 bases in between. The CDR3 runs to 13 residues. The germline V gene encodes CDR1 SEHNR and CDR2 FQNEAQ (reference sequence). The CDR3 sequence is CASSLDSGSPLHF. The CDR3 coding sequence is TGTGCCAGCAGCTTAGACAGCGGGTCACCCCTCCACTTT. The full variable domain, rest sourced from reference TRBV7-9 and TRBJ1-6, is DTGVSQNPRHKITKRGQNVTFRCDPISEHNRLYWYRQTLGQGPEFLTYFQNEAQLEKSRLLSDRFSAERPKGSFSTLEIQRTEQGDSAMYLCASSLDSGSPLHFGNGTRLTVT.